This T cell receptor (beta chain) originates from a study of CXCR3-negative and CXCR3-positive naive CD8 T cells. Notes on the study in general: TRB CDR3s of CXCR3-positive naive cells were more hydrophobic than those of CXCR3-negative naive cells. Comparably high diversity was seen in both naive subsets, and much lower diversity in memory CD8+ cells.

The libraries of TRB cDNA were constructed through 5' RACE using UMI labels. After re-calling the 5' RACE reads, TCRdb lists one entry per CDR3 protein, DNA absent. Its table records tens of thousands of distinct CDR3 sequences. A note on this clonotype: Its target is not known.

The CDR3 totals 18 residues. Sorting was done in triplicate for each CD8+ T cell subset (approximately 300,000 cells each). Naive CD8+ T lymphocytes were specified as CD45RO-CCR7+CD27+CD95-. Sequences were obtained from naive CXCR3+ CD8+ T cells from blood. Subset here: CD45RO-CCR7+CD27+CD95- naive CD8+ T cells expressing CXCR3 (TNR3+). This receptor was identified in a human donor in good health. Some clones in this sample may be carry-over from other donors' samples. The chain couples TRBV21-1 to TRBJ2-6; there is no DNA to check the TCRdb D call of TRBD2. TRBV21-1 is a pseudogene locus. CDR3 sequence: CASSKRQALASGANALTF.